Included here is one TCR beta chain sequence, with context. Germline V gene data show CDR1 as MNHNY and CDR2 as SVGAGI (reference sequence). J lost 6 bases, V lost 7 bases, and 14 bases had no gene match. This CDR3 contains 16 residues. This sample was included in a study of blood T cell repertoires in COVID-19. Overall study context: COVID-19 samples from acute and convalescent phases originated in the United States, Italy and Spain. PBMCs, B-cell-depleted T cells, or T cells were the source of the cDNA or gDNA that made up the material.

In the authors' methods: By means of reference gene primer amplification, nucleated cell counts were estimated. Assay used: immunoSEQ multiplex PCR; TCRdb lists only in-frame clones, some missing. The V and J calls and the clone size are those of that table, but D and trimming were determined from the DNA. The top ten clones hold more than 50% of a sample with about 20,000 clones, approximately 79% of them seen once. This receptor was identified in a man older than 75 with acute or convalescent COVID-19. Sequencing was performed on peripheral blood. The chain links TRBV6-6 to TRBJ2-3; 9 nucleotides match TRBD2. The CDR3 reads CASTQGLAFPADTQYF. Written as DNA, the CDR3 is TGTGCCAGCACTCAGGGACTAGCCTTTCCGGCGGATACGCAGTATTTT.